This TCR beta chain comes out of a study of blood T cell repertoires in COVID-19 (dated by TCRdb to 2018 to 2020). General notes on the study: Samples from collaborators originated in the United States, Italy and Spain and spanned both the acute and convalescent phases of COVID-19. The material from the prospective study consisted of cDNA or gDNA derived from T cells, B-cell-depleted T cells, or PBMCs. Subjects who had been exposed to COVID-19, were actively infected with it, or had recovered from it provided the deeply sampled blood TCRbeta repertoires that made up the dataset. A freely available public database, intended as a resource for researchers studying the immune response to SARS-CoV-2, is where the repertoires were released. Samples were obtained from the ongoing ImmuneRACE study (first 160 participants) and from about 1,300 subjects provided by 6 global collaborators. Sample metadata almost always included a de-identified subject ID, COVID-19 status, age in years and sex. HLA class I and class II types, where available, came from metadata supplied by the sample provider rather than from assay-based typing.

One collaborating source in Seattle enrolled patients while the patients were actively infected and followed the patients over time throughout the course of disease. The collaborating institutions used their own protocols to collect whole blood in K2EDTA tubes. For TCRbeta analysis, collaborator samples were shipped as frozen whole blood, as isolated PBMCs, or as DNA extracted from either sample type. In this sample, this clone turned up a few times. What this receptor recognizes is not known. It has no much larger one-base neighbor in the sample; base qualities were not kept. TCRbeta CDR3 regions were amplified from genomic DNA using the immunoSEQ Assay, a bias-controlled multiplex PCR. As for the authors' bioinformatics: The number of nucleated cells in each sample was estimated from the amplification of reference gene primers within the assay. To quantify the absolute abundance of each unique TCRbeta CDR3 rearrangement, sequence reads were collapsed and filtered. For each sample, productive Simpson clonality was calculated as the square root of Simpson's diversity index across productive rearrangements. As stored in TCRdb, this immuneACCESS dataset retains in-frame rearrangements with V and J assigned. A fraction of the clones does not appear; measured against another copy, unresolved V genes explain less than half of the discrepancy, and the remainder lacks a known reason. The V and J calls and clone size come from that table; D and trimming were worked out from the DNA. In this sample the table shows about 46,000 clones, roughly 85% of which occur a single time. Together, the top ten hold roughly a third of the sample.

Compared with germline, V lacks 5 bases and J lacks 3 bases; bases without a gene match: 3. The CDR3 sequence holds 15 residues, the cysteine and phenylalanine included. Of all the DNA, just the CDR3 is kept, 45 bases in frame from base 1. From a lookup of the germline V gene, CDR1 and CDR2 are KGHDR and SFDVKD. Results and caveats for the whole study, not just this receptor: The amount of clinical and demographic metadata varied by source and participant and was provided uncurated.

Input material: peripheral blood. The receptor was derived from a woman older than 75 with COVID-19, enrolled during active disease. The rearrangement combines TRBV24-1 with TRBJ2-1; the central 10 bases match TRBD2. The sequence in DNA is TGTGCCACCAGTGGCCTAGCGGGAGACTACAATGAGCAGTTCTTC. This gives the protein CATSGLAGDYNEQFF.